This is a list of T cell receptor beta chains from one sample in a study of blood T cell repertoires in COVID-19. Profiled with immunoSEQ multiplex PCR; TCRdb holds only in-frame clones, not every one. The sample has roughly 230,000 clones, around 90% seen once. Specimen: peripheral blood. The receptors were sampled from a woman aged 60-75 years with COVID-19, enrolled during active disease. Each CDR3 is given without its conserved first and last residue. A D gene is named only where the DNA matches it firmly.

j_call | cdr3_length | v_call | d_call | cdr3_aa
TRBJ1-2 | 13 | TRBV5-4 | NA | ASSPGPPGSGGYT
TRBJ2-2 | 15 | TRBV5-4 | TRBD2 | ASSVLGLGMNTGELF
TRBJ1-2 | 11 | TRBV6-2/TRBV6-3 | NA | ASSQQANYGYT
TRBJ1-2 | 11 | TRBV7-3 | TRBD1 | ASSLKDRGPNT
TRBJ1-1 | 14 | TRBV5-1 | NA | ASSLVPKRRNTEAF
TRBJ2-1 | 12 | TRBV19 | NA | ASSISVPYNEQF
TRBJ1-2 | 11 | TRBV15 | NA | ATSRDPSYGYT
TRBJ2-1 | 15 | TRBV6-1 | NA | ASSEVVGTSGDNEQF
TRBJ1-5 | 11 | TRBV4-1 | NA | ASSQRSNQPQH
TRBJ2-7 | 10 | TRBV29-1 | NA | SVEGQGYEQY
TRBJ2-5 | 12 | TRBV7-2 | NA | ASSLARGRETQY
TRBJ2-7 | 12 | TRBV10-3 | NA | AISESSRSYEQY
TRBJ1-2 | 11 | TRBV7-9 | NA | ASSLPGYYGYT
TRBJ1-2 | 12 | TRBV4-3 | TRBD1 | ASSQEVRGYGYT
TRBJ1-1 | 13 | TRBV6-5 | NA | ASTSGREGVGEAF
TRBJ2-7 | 9 | TRBV10-3 | NA | AISSSGIQY
TRBJ1-2 | 13 | TRBV14 | NA | ASSHHLGGGAGYT
TRBJ1-1 | 17 | TRBV5-1 | NA | ASSLSGAGIGSSNTEAF
TRBJ1-2 | 10 | TRBV5-1 | NA | ASSADYYGYT
TRBJ2-3 | 14 | TRBV4-3 | TRBD2 | ASSQGWSGGKDTQY
TRBJ1-5 | 12 | TRBV19 | NA | ASTPPAGNQPQH
TRBJ1-2 | 11 | TRBV29-1 | TRBD1 | SVADRGLSGYT
TRBJ1-2 | 14 | TRBV5-3 | TRBD1 | ARSPDRVRQNYGYT
TRBJ1-1 | 12 | TRBV3-1/TRBV3-2 | NA | ASSARERNTEAF
TRBJ1-2 | 13 | TRBV19 | TRBD1 | ASSIGDRVNYGYT
TRBJ1-2 | 12 | TRBV4-1 | NA | ASSRFPDSHGYT
TRBJ2-3 | 13 | TRBV6-2/TRBV6-3 | TRBD1 | ASSYSQGAEDTQY
TRBJ2-1 | 9 | TRBV30 | NA | AWSPVNEQF
TRBJ1-1 | 10 | TRBV11-1 | NA | ASSFGSTEAF
TRBJ2-7 | 12 | TRBV2 | TRBD1 | ASSERYRGTEQY
TRBJ1-1 | 12 | TRBV20-1 | NA | SASQGRGDTEAF
TRBJ2-4 | 12 | TRBV9 | NA | ASSQDMGGNIQY
TRBJ1-1 | 9 | TRBV9 | NA | ASSPLLEAF
TRBJ2-1 | 12 | TRBV4-1 | NA | ASSQGQTYNEQF
TRBJ1-5 | 15 | TRBV21-1 | NA | ASSKAGTGRQNQPQH
TRBJ1-4 | 13 | TRBV7-8 | TRBD1 | ASSLGGQPNEKLF
TRBJ1-3 | 14 | TRBV27 | TRBD1 | ASSLLRTGQGNTIY
TRBJ2-7 | 10 | TRBV5-6 | NA | ASSIQGNEQY
TRBJ1-2 | 13 | TRBV14 | NA | ASSQLGGALRGYT
TRBJ1-2 | 12 | TRBV29-1 | TRBD1 | SVRDRSNNYGYT
TRBJ2-1 | 14 | TRBV9 | TRBD1 | ASSFITGQVYNEQF
TRBJ1-2 | 12 | TRBV7-8 | NA | ASSLGSAGYGYT
TRBJ1-6 | 13 | TRBV7-9 | TRBD1 | ASSLEGQGNSPLH
TRBJ2-5 | 13 | TRBV27 | NA | ASSSIVSLQETQY
TRBJ2-2 | 10 | TRBV19 | NA | ASSISSGELF
TRBJ2-1 | 13 | TRBV7-2 | NA | ASSLDWSSYNEQF
TRBJ2-1 | 16 | TRBV5-6 | NA | ASSSRDRESATRLARF
TRBJ1-5 | 13 | TRBV7-6 | NA | ASSLTGLGNQPQH
TRBJ2-3 | 11 | TRBV6-5 | TRBD2 | ASSYGGADTQY
TRBJ1-1 | 13 | TRBV5-6 | TRBD1 | ASSAVQGLDTEAF
TRBJ2-3 | 14 | TRBV11-2 | TRBD1 | ASSLKRQGAGDTQY
TRBJ2-4 | 14 | TRBV23-1 | NA | ASSQSISEDKNIQY
TRBJ1-3 | 14 | TRBV19 | NA | ASSEGPGRGGNTIY
TRBJ2-7 | 13 | TRBV11-2 | TRBD2 | ASSPYSGASHEQY
TRBJ1-5 | 13 | TRBV18 | NA | ASSLDRYSNQPQH
TRBJ2-3 | 15 | TRBV5-6 | TRBD1 | ASSLGTGLLSTDTQY
TRBJ2-1 | 16 | TRBV11-3 | TRBD2 | ASSRLAGASSSYNEQF
TRBJ2-3 | 13 | TRBV7-2 | TRBD1 | ASSDRTGPTDTQY
TRBJ2-7 | 12 | TRBV6-5 | TRBD2 | ATKAGANLYEQY